A selection of T cell receptor beta chains follows, all from one sample in a study of cytomegalovirus exposure and HLA in healthy donors. The data were produced by immunoSEQ multiplex PCR, yet TCRdb's version contains in-frame clones alone and is incomplete. The sample shows 200,000 to 250,000 clones, over 65% of them seen only once. The sample comprised PBMCs. The origin of the receptors is a young man in good health and CMV-seronegative. CDR3s include the opening cysteine and the closing phenylalanine or tryptophan. The order of the fields is J gene, V gene, CDR3 protein.

J: TRBJ2-1
V: TRBV7-9
CDR3: CASSFLGRAGDEQFF

J: TRBJ2-7
V: TRBV11-2
CDR3: CASSLDSGSLTQYEQYF

J: TRBJ2-7
V: TRBV9
CDR3: CASSVGGSKHYEQYF

J: TRBJ2-3
V: TRBV6-5
CDR3: CASSYSPGGTDTQYF

J: TRBJ2-1
V: TRBV7-2
CDR3: CASSFYLDEVPGSNNEQFF

J: TRBJ2-7
V: TRBV4-1
CDR3: CASSQGHGTGPYEQYF

J: TRBJ2-3
V: TRBV10-3
CDR3: CAISANRGSSDTQYF

J: TRBJ2-2
V: TRBV7-9
CDR3: CASSPTSGPNTGELFF

J: .
V: TRBV9
CDR3: CASSVGGSTYEQYF

J: TRBJ2-7
V: TRBV29-1
CDR3: CSVWTGLYEQYF

J: TRBJ2-5
V: TRBV28
CDR3: CASSLQRGRTQYF

J: TRBJ2-7
V: TRBV29-1
CDR3: CSIWAGESYEQYF

J: TRBJ2-7
V: TRBV28
CDR3: CASSPAPTGAYEQYF

J: TRBJ2-4
V: TRBV11-2
CDR3: CASSFSGGHHDKNIQYF

J: TRBJ2-7
V: TRBV6-4
CDR3: CASSVSPGLAYEQYF

J: TRBJ2-7
V: TRBV7-9
CDR3: CASSSDRVGRGGEQYF

J: TRBJ2-7
V: TRBV10-3
CDR3: CAIRNDYGGDTYEQYF

J: TRBJ1-1
V: TRBV29-1
CDR3: CSVADRGRTEAFF

J: TRBJ2-5
V: TRBV6-1
CDR3: CASNVQGAGETQYF

J: TRBJ1-2
V: TRBV2
CDR3: CASRKRADEDSNYGYTF

J: TRBJ2-7
V: TRBV5-1
CDR3: CASSLAPSGREQYF

J: TRBJ1-5
V: TRBV6-5
CDR3: CASSSYRGNQPQHF

J: TRBJ1-1
V: TRBV5-1
CDR3: CASSLFAGATEAFF

J: TRBJ1-6
V: TRBV5-6
CDR3: CASSLLDRFNSPLHF

J: TRBJ1-2
V: TRBV6-5
CDR3: CASIDAGARGYTF